A single sample is the source of the 14 T cell receptor beta chains below, sequenced in a study of blood T cell repertoires in COVID-19. Measured with immunoSEQ multiplex PCR; TCRdb has only the in-frame clones, and not every one. The profile covers around 100,000 clones, with 70% to 90% appearing a single time and roughly 2.6% taken by the ten largest. Specimen: peripheral blood. The receptors come from a man aged 50-59 years with COVID-19, enrolled during active disease.

V gene TRBV10-3 combines with J gene TRBJ1-6; 8 bases fit TRBD1. The CDR3 contains 14 residues. The V and J ends lost 3 bases and 7 bases, in that order; junction bases with no gene match: 2. Germline V gene sequence: CDR1 ENHRY, CDR2 SYGVKD. Written as DNA, the CDR3 is TGTGCCATCAGTGACCAGGGGGCCAATTCACCCCTCCACTTT. This codes for CAISDQGANSPLHF.

In the case of this clone: The junction does not match germline at one end; this may be a read error. The chain employs TRBV7-9 and TRBJ2-5, with D possibly matching TRBD2 (5 bases). The length of the CDR3 is 14 residues. Germline CDR1 reads SEHNR; CDR2 reads FQNEAQ (reference sequence). CDR3 protein: CASSLGLFQETQYF. The CDR3 DNA follows: TGTGCCAGCAGTTTAGGACTTTTCCAAGAGACCCAGTACTTC.

The genes are TRBV2 and TRBJ2-1; tentatively, D is TRBD2 (7 bases). From germline, CDR1 is SNHLY and CDR2 FYNNEI. CDR3 length: 11 residues. The germline V and J ends were trimmed by 6 bases and 13 bases, with 13 bases remaining between them. This CDR3 reads CASRGGGLQFF. The CDR3 bases are TGTGCCAGCAGGGGCGGGGGCCTACAGTTCTTC.

The rearrangement uses TRBV25-1 and TRBJ1-1; 7 bases agree with TRBD1. Germline V gene lookup returns CDR1 MGHDK and CDR2 SYGVNS. The V segment lost 6 bases and the J segment 0 bases; nucleotides outside the gene matches: 4. CDR3 length: 14 amino acids. CDR3 coding DNA: TGTGCCAGCAGAGAGACAGGGATGAACACTGAAGCTTTCTTT. It translates to CASRETGMNTEAFF.

The rearrangement joins TRBV5-4 to TRBJ1-1, with D perhaps matching TRBD1 (6 bases). CDR3 length: 14 amino acids. Trimming pared 3 bases from V and 3 bases from J, leaving 12 bases between. Germline V lookup: CDR1 SGHNT, CDR2 YYREEE (reference sequence). In DNA, the CDR3 is TGTGCCAGCAGCTACAAACAGGGCGACACTGAAGCTTTCTTT. This sequence encodes CASSYKQGDTEAFF. Variable domain in full (rest from reference TRBV5-4 and TRBJ1-1): ETGVTQSPTHLIKTRGQQVTLRCSSQSGHNTVSWYQQALGQGPQFIFQYYREEENGRGNFPPRFSGLQFPNYSSELNVNALELDDSALYLCASSYKQGDTEAFFGQGTRLTVV.

The chain is built from TRBV28 and TRBJ2-1; possibly TRBD1 for D (6 bases). This CDR3 is built from 14 residues. Trimming shortened V by 2 bases and J by 8 bases, and 13 bases separated the two germline ends. Germline loops: CDR1 MDHEN, CDR2 SYDVKM. CDR3 residues: CASSLNPRGYEQFF. CDR3 DNA: TGTGCCAGCAGTTTAAACCCCAGGGGCTATGAGCAGTTCTTC.

The chain carries TRBV11-2 and TRBJ1-4; D is possibly TRBD1 (6 bases). Trimming left V 3 bases short and J 0 bases short, with 11 bases between. Germline lookup yields CDR1 SGHAT and CDR2 FQNNGV. The CDR3 spans 16 residues. The chain's CDR3 is CASSFGQTATNEKLFF. CDR3 nucleotides: TGTGCCAGCAGCTTTGGACAGACAGCAACTAATGAAAAACTGTTTTTT.

The chain employs TRBV18 and TRBJ1-5; D unclear. The CDR3 covers 15 residues. The V end was cut by 6 bases, the J end by 4 bases, with 16 bases between. The germline CDR1 and CDR2 sequences are KGHSH and LQKENI. For the CDR3, the DNA is TGTGCCAGCTCCCCCCAGGCTACAGTAAATCAGCCCCAGCATTTT. Its protein product is CASSPQATVNQPQHF.

The chain employs TRBV5-6 and TRBJ1-2; no firm D call. Germline-derived CDR1 and CDR2 are SGHDT and YYEEEE. CDR3 size: 15 residues. Deletions cut 0 bases from V and 1 base from J, with 10 bases between. In DNA, the CDR3 is TGTGCCAGCAGCTTGGGGTTGTCGAGTAACTATGGCTACACCTTC. Translation: CASSLGLSSNYGYTF. Complete variable domain (other parts from reference TRBV5-6 and TRBJ1-2): DAGVTQSPTHLIKTRGQQVTLRCSPKSGHDTVSWYQQALGQGPQFIFQYYEEEERQRGNFPDRFSGHQFPNYSSELNVNALLLGDSALYLCASSLGLSSNYGYTFGSGTRLTVV.

The rearrangement links TRBV15 to TRBJ2-3; D is perhaps TRBD2 (5 bases). The V gene's germline CDR1 is LNHNV and CDR2 YYDKDF (reference sequence). This CDR3 is built from 14 residues. Deletions cut 4 bases from V and 2 bases from J, with 10 bases between. The CDR3 sequence is CATSIVATTDTQYF. The CDR3 DNA reads as TGTGCCACCAGCATTGTAGCGACCACAGATACGCAGTATTTT.

This chain uses TRBV15 with TRBJ1-2; no clear D gene. The CDR3 is 13 residues long. The V and J ends lost 5 bases and 7 bases respectively, with 14 bases between them. CDR1 and CDR2 from the germline V gene are LNHNV and YYDKDF (reference sequence). CDR3 nucleotides: TGTGCCACCAGCTTAGAGGAGGCACGTGGCTACACCTTC. This codes for CATSLEEARGYTF.

The rearrangement joins TRBV4-2 to TRBJ1-6, with a weak D call TRBD1 (6 bases). CDR3 length: 16 amino acids. Looked up from germline, CDR1 is LGHNA and CDR2 is YNFKEQ. Trimming took 0 bases from V and 2 from J, leaving 8 bases between them. The CDR3 region has the DNA TGTGCCAGCAGCCAAGAAACAGGGACCTATAATTCACCCCTCCACTTT. It codes for CASSQETGTYNSPLHF.

This clone was observed once. This rearrangement joins TRBV12-3 or TRBV12-4 to TRBJ1-5, with 7 positions matching TRBD1. This CDR3 has 13 residues. J gave up 6 bases and V 7 bases, and 6 bases lay outside the gene matches. CDR3 nucleotide sequence: TGTGCCAGCAACGACAGGGTGGGTCAGCCCCAGCATTTT. Amino acids: CASNDRVGQPQHF.

The chain combines TRBV3-1 (or the pseudogene TRBV3-2) with TRBJ2-1; 10 bases are shared with TRBD2. V trimming: 4 bases; J trimming: 1 base; junction bases outside the gene matches: 4. The CDR3 is 16 amino acids. Germline CDR1 and CDR2: LGHDT and YNNKEL (reference sequence). The CDR3 loop is CASSPFSGGSYNEQFF. As DNA, the CDR3 is TGTGCCAGCAGCCCTTTTAGCGGGGGGTCCTACAATGAGCAGTTCTTC.